The TCR beta chain under discussion was sequenced for a study of CD8+ T cells in alopecia areata. The wider study: The study gave tofacitinib for 6 to 18 months, then 6 months off drug.

Extracted RNA was reverse transcribed into cDNA, the sequencing template. The table came from immunoSEQ multiplex PCR; TCRdb's copy has only in-frame clones and leaves some out. This table holds some 100,000 clones, approximately 59% found once. V was clipped by 1 base and J by 8 bases, with 17 bases between them. Germline values: CDR1 GTSNPN, CDR2 SVGIG (reference sequence). CDR3 length equals 15 residues. Remarks on this clone: Antigen specificity is unknown.

The treatment here: oral pan-JAK inhibitor, 5-10 mg twice daily. Lesional scalp tissue (obtained by punch biopsy) and peripheral blood were collected from alopecia areata patients. Study-wide results and limits: Many expanded lesional clones persisted during tofacitinib (in both scalp and blood).

The chain recombines TRBV30 with TRBJ1-4; no firm D call. The TCR originated in a human donor with alopecia areata. The sample in question was CD8+ T cells sorted from blood, obtained at week 4, from a patient treated with tofacitinib. The CDR3 spells CAWSDDNEEGEKLFF. CDR3 bases: TGTGCCTGGAGTGATGACAACGAAGAAGGGGAAAAACTGTTTTTT.